What follows describes a single T cell receptor beta chain. PCR amplification relied on 60 Vbeta primers (plus 13 Jbeta primers). Libraries were prepared by immunoSEQ multiplex PCR; TCRdb keeps only in-frame clonotypes and omits some of them. The sample records roughly 170,000 clones, 70% to 85% being singletons. The sample comes from a study of cytomegalovirus exposure and HLA in healthy donors. This clonotype originated in a girl aged 2-10 years in good health and CMV-seropositive. The sample consisted of PBMCs.

The CDR3 reads CASSRYQGKVNVALHF. CDR3 in DNA: TGTGCCAGCAGCCGTTACCAGGGGAAGGTAAACGTGGCCCTCCACTTT. The rearrangement uses TRBV7-9 and TRBJ1-6, with D possibly being TRBD1 (6 bases). Trimming shortened V by 5 bases and J by 14 bases, and 25 bases separated the two germline ends. The CDR3 sequence is 16 residues long. Germline loops: CDR1 SEHNR, CDR2 FQNEAQ (reference sequence).